This T cell receptor (beta chain) stems from a study of sequential checkpoint blockade in melanoma (dated by TCRdb to the late 2010s). Turning to the overall study: Patients were assigned by 1:1 randomization to either first-line nivolumab followed by ipilimumab (arm A) or ipilimumab followed by nivolumab (arm B). Maintenance nivolumab came after each of the two trial sequences.

A note on this clone: Its antigen is currently not known. Nothing much larger sits one base from this clone, and base qualities are not available.

The treatment or condition label, as the study defines it: randomized to nivolumab then ipilimumab (arm A) or the reverse (arm B). None of the patients in the trial had previously been given DNA-damaging chemotherapy. A FACS Aria II flow cytometer was used to sort live CD3+CD8+ cells that were negative for CD19 and CD56 from thawed PBMCs. CheckMate 064, a randomized, open-label phase II trial of sequential checkpoint blockade, was the source of the samples, all of which came from patients with melanoma. Peripheral blood mononuclear cells were obtained through leukapheresis, purified using Ficoll-Paque, and frozen in human serum containing approximately 9.1% DMSO. Right after sorting, the blood CD3+CD8+ cells were verified to be >95% pure, and DNA extraction followed. The immunoSEQ Assay was used to immunosequence TCRbeta CDR3 regions from genomic DNA. Prior to high-throughput sequencing, genomic DNA was amplified by bias-controlled multiplex PCR. For the original study's pipeline: To quantify the absolute abundance of each unique TCRbeta CDR3 region, the sequences were collapsed and filtered. Clonality, defined as 1 minus Pielou's evenness, was calculated using productive rearrangements only. A previously published method was used to identify clones whose frequencies were significantly greater in on-treatment samples than in baseline samples. TCRdb carries this immuneACCESS record with in-frame sequences only. Its versions omit some clonotypes, under half of them owing to an unresolved V gene in the studies checked, with the rest unexplained. From that table come the V and J calls and clone size; the DNA was used to work out D and trimming. This sample lists 15,000 to 20,000 clones; about 92% were detected once. About 23% of the sample is taken by the ten largest.

Summary of the overall study and its limitations: The model for predicting response that combines TCR metrics with mutation burden needs to be validated in larger, independent patient cohorts.

This sample comprised CD8+ T cells sorted from blood (inferred from file names), obtained from a patient given nivolumab and ipilimumab in sequence. The sequence was obtained from a human donor with melanoma.

The CDR3 protein sequence reads: CSGLTGAGYTF. The DNA sequence follows: TGCAGCGGCCTAACAGGGGCCGGCTACACCTTC. This receptor chain uses TRBV29-1 and TRBJ1-2; 7 bases in between match TRBD1. The CDR3 covers 11 residues, taking in both the cysteine and the phenylalanine. The sequence is cut down to CDR3 DNA, 33 bases in frame from base 1. CDR1 and CDR2 (SQVTM, ANQGSEA) derive from the germline V gene. The germline V end is reduced by 7 bases and the J end by 8 bases; junction bases left unmatched: 7.